This T cell receptor (beta chain) was sequenced during a study of Graves' ophthalmopathy and Graves' hyperthyroidism. This clonotype was counted ten times or more. PBMCs stemmed from more than 9.5 ml of fresh peripheral blood. Amplified material comprised TCR beta CDR3 regions derived from RNA transcripts. HTBI primers were employed in first-round RT-PCR, then a second-round multiplex PCR followed. TCRdb re-called the multiplex PCR reads through MiXCR, storing one row per CDR3 protein. The sample gives hundreds of thousands of distinct CDR3 sequences, 22% of which show up once; more than 5.5% is in the top ten. Sequencing was done on a sample of peripheral blood. The sequence was collected from a young woman with stable Graves' hyperthyroidism. Some clones in this sample may be carry-over from other donors' samples.

CDR3 in DNA: TGTGCCAGCAGTACCAGGGGACAGGGGACCCAGTACTTC. It codes for CASSTRGQGTQYF. This rearrangement joins TRBV6-5 to TRBJ2-5; 9 bases are a match to TRBD1. Trimming at V came to 5 bases and at J to 7 bases, leaving 5 bases not matched to a gene. The CDR3 covers 13 residues. Per germline, CDR1 MNHEY and CDR2 SVGAGI.